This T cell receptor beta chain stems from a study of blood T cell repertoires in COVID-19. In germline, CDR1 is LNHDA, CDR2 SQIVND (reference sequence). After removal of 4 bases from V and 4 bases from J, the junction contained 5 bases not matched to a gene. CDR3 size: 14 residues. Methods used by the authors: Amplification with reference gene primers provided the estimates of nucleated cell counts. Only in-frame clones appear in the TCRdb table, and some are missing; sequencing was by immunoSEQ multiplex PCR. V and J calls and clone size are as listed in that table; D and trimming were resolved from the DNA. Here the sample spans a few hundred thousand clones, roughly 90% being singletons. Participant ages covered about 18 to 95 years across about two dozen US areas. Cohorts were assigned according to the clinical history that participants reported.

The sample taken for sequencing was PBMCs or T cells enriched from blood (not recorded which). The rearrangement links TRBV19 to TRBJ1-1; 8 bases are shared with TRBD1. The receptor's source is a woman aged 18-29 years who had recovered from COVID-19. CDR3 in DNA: TGTGCCAGTAGTACGGACAGGGAGGTCACTGAAGCTTTCTTT. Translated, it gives CASSTDREVTEAFF.